Described below is a single TCR beta chain sequence and its context. Profiled with immunoSEQ multiplex PCR; TCRdb holds only in-frame clones, not every one. The data hold tens of thousands of clones, with over 75% observed a single time. This entry is derived from a study of memory CD4+ T cells and cytomegalovirus serostatus. V dropped 1 base and J dropped 5 bases, with 9 bases sitting between them. The CDR3 has 12 residues. The germline CDR1 and CDR2 sequences are GTSNPN and SVGIG (reference sequence). The sort gate was single viable CD3+CD4+CD8-CD45RO+ cells for memory CD4+ T cells. The specimen was memory CD4+ T cells from blood. The V call is TRBV30, the J call TRBJ2-7; a weak D match, TRBD1 (5 bases). The receptor was isolated from an adult in good health and CMV-seronegative. Written as DNA, the CDR3 is TGTGCCTGGAGTGACAGGACCCACGAGCAGTACTTC. It encodes CAWSDRTHEQYF.